A selection of T cell receptor beta chains follows, all from one sample in a study of T cell repertoires in cytomegalovirus infection. TCRdb independently ran MiXCR on the reads; one entry per CDR3 protein. This table holds 650,000 to 850,000 distinct CDR3 sequences, approximately 32% found once. No antigen has been assigned to these receptors. Sequenced material: cultured CD8+ T cells from PBMCs, taken from culture after CMV antigen stimulation. These receptors were taken from a human donor in good health (CMV status not recorded). Some clones in this sample may be carry-over from other donors' samples. Each CDR3 is given with its conserved first and last residue. Each record gives: J gene, clone size, D gene, V gene, CDR3 DNA, CDR3 protein. The D gene is left open where the match is weak. Clone size is shown for a subset of rows, as once, few, many or a class of expanded clone.

TRBJ1-2 NA NA TRBV2 TGTGCCAGCATGCAGGGGCCTATTAACTATGGCTACACCTTC CASMQGPINYGYTF
TRBJ2-1 NA TRBD2 TRBV3-1 TGTGCCAGCAGCCAAGATTTGAATAGCGGGGACAATGAGCAGTTCTTC CASSQDLNSGDNEQFF
TRBJ1-1 few NA TRBV6-2/TRBV6-3 TGTGCCAGCAGGGGGGTCTTGAACACTGAAGCTTTCTTT CASRGVLNTEAFF
TRBJ2-7 few NA TRBV12-5 TGTGCTAGTGGTTTGGTAGGGGTCTACGAGCAGTACTTC CASGLVGVYEQYF
TRBJ2-7 NA NA TRBV7-4 TGTGCCAGCAGCAGCCAAGGCGGGCCACGAGGATGGGAGCAGTACTTC CASSSQGGPRGWEQYF
TRBJ2-2 NA NA TRBV4-3 TGCGCCAGCAGCCAAGTAAGGGGGGTCGAGCTGTTTTTT CASSQVRGVELFF
TRBJ2-1 few NA TRBV20-1 TGCAGTGCTAGAGATAATCAGGCTAGCAGTTACAATGAGCAGTTCTTC CSARDNQASSYNEQFF
TRBJ1-1 many NA TRBV7-2 TGTGCCAGCAGCTTAGAGGCGGGGGCTTGGACTGAAGCTTTCTTT CASSLEAGAWTEAFF
TRBJ1-5 NA NA TRBV7-9 TGTGCCAGCAGCTCACAAGGGGTTCGGAATCAGCCCCAGCATTTT CASSSQGVRNQPQHF
TRBJ2-7 few TRBD1 TRBV7-6 TGTGCCAGCAGCCGGTTACCGGGACAGGGGGGCGAGCAGTACTTC CASSRLPGQGGEQYF
TRBJ1-1 many NA TRBV18 TGTGCCAGCTCACCACCAGTCGGGGCCCGAATGAACACTGAAGCTTTCTTT CASSPPVGARMNTEAFF
TRBJ2-1 few NA TRBV6-1 TGTGCCAGCAGTGACAAACAGGTGACTGGGGAGCAGTTCTTC CASSDKQVTGEQFF
TRBJ1-3 many NA TRBV7-2 TGTGCCAGCAGCTTGGCGGGACACACAACTGGAAACACCATATATTTT CASSLAGHTTGNTIYF
TRBJ2-5 few TRBD1 TRBV6-5 TGTGCCAGCACCGTCGCGTGGGGACAGGGTTTTGAGACCCAGTACTTC CASTVAWGQGFETQYF
TRBJ1-2 NA NA TRBV7-9 TGTGCCAGCAGCTTAGAGGGGGGGACCCTCCCTCCTTATGGCTACACCTTC CASSLEGGTLPPYGYTF
TRBJ1-4 few NA TRBV15 TGTGCCACCAGCAGAGATCTAGGTTCTTATGAAAAACTGTTTTTT CATSRDLGSYEKLFF
TRBJ2-7 NA TRBD1 TRBV7-8 TGTGCCAGCAGCTTAGAAGGGACAGTTTCCTACGAGCAGTACTTC CASSLEGTVSYEQYF
TRBJ1-1 NA NA TRBV12-3/TRBV12-4 TGTGCCAGCAGTAACGGACGTCTCGGGATTACTGAAGCTTTCTTT CASSNGRLGITEAFF
TRBJ2-5 NA TRBD2 TRBV7-9 TGTGCCAGCAGCTCGTACCCTAGCGGGGGGGAAGAGACCCAGTACTTC CASSSYPSGGEETQYF
TRBJ2-3 NA TRBD1 TRBV6-4 TGTGCCAGCAGCGCCGGGACAGGGGATGGAGATACGCAGTATTTT CASSAGTGDGDTQYF
TRBJ2-3 NA NA TRBV2 TGTGCCAGCAGTTCCCCCAGGGCAGGCAACACAGATACGCAGTATTTT CASSSPRAGNTDTQYF
TRBJ2-1 few NA TRBV19 TGTGCCAGTAGTTTTGGCGGCTCTGGGAATGAGCAGTTCTTC CASSFGGSGNEQFF
TRBJ2-7 few NA TRBV27 TGTGCCAGCAGTCCCAACTTGAGTGAGCAGTACTTC CASSPNLSEQYF
TRBJ1-6 NA NA TRBV6-2/TRBV6-3 TGTGCCAGCAGCCAACTGAGGGATTCACCCCTCCACTTT CASSQLRDSPLHF
TRBJ1-5 NA NA TRBV27 TGTGCCAGCAGGACGCAGGGTTTAAGTCAGCCCCAGCATTTT CASRTQGLSQPQHF
TRBJ1-1 few NA TRBV19 TGTGCCAGTAGTATATTAGACATCGCCACTGAAGCTTTCTTT CASSILDIATEAFF
TRBJ1-5 NA NA TRBV3-1 TGTGCCAGCAGCCAAGGAAATCGGGAGCGAGTTAGCAATCAGCCCCAGCATTTT CASSQGNRERVSNQPQHF
TRBJ1-1 NA TRBD1 TRBV7-9 TGTGCCAGCAGCTTAGGGACAGGGGGATGGGGAGCTTTCTTT CASSLGTGGWGAFF
TRBJ1-1 NA NA TRBV14 TGTGCCAGCAGCCTAAACTACCGGAACACTGAAGCTTTCTTT CASSLNYRNTEAFF
TRBJ1-2 NA TRBD1 TRBV4-1 TGCGCCAGCAGCCAAGGTTGGACAGGGGGTGGCTACACCTTC CASSQGWTGGGYTF
TRBJ1-5 few NA TRBV7-9 TGTGCCAGCAGTGCCGGGCAGGGCGAACAGCCCCAGCATTTT CASSAGQGEQPQHF
TRBJ1-2 many TRBD1 TRBV7-6 TGTGCCAGCAGCCCGACAGGGGATCACTATGGCTACACCTTC CASSPTGDHYGYTF
TRBJ2-7 NA NA TRBV19 TGTGCCAGTAGTCCCGGAACCCCATACAGGGACGCGCACGAGCAGTACTTC CASSPGTPYRDAHEQYF
TRBJ2-1 few NA TRBV25-1 TGTGCCAGCAGTGGTTGGGGGTACAATGAGCAGTTCTTC CASSGWGYNEQFF
TRBJ2-1 NA TRBD2 TRBV5-6 TGTGCCAGCAGCCTCGCTAGCGGGGTTGAGCAGTTCTTC CASSLASGVEQFF
TRBJ2-7 NA NA TRBV28 TGTGCCAGCAGTTTACGGGGGCGTTCCTACGAGCAGTACTTC CASSLRGRSYEQYF
TRBJ1-4 NA NA TRBV11-2 TGTGCCAGCAGGCCTTCGAGGGGTAATGAAAAACTGTTTTTT CASRPSRGNEKLFF
TRBJ1-1 few TRBD1 TRBV4-3 TGCGCCAGCAGCCAAGGGATAGTTAAGGGGGCGTACACTGAAGCTTTCTTT CASSQGIVKGAYTEAFF
TRBJ2-3 NA TRBD2 TRBV12-5 TGTGCTAGTGGTCCGGGGGGGCCAAGTAACACAGATACGCAGTATTTT CASGPGGPSNTDTQYF
TRBJ2-3 NA NA TRBV6-2/TRBV6-3 TGTGCCAGCAGGCCAATTGGGTTCGGTACAGATACGCAGTATTTT CASRPIGFGTDTQYF
TRBJ1-2 NA NA TRBV4-2 TGTGCCAGCAGCCAATTCGACCCCGGGACGGTCTGGACCCCCTGTGGCTACACCTTC CASSQFDPGTVWTPCGYTF
TRBJ1-5 few NA TRBV20-1 TGCAGTGCTATGATTAACCAGCATTTT CSAMINQHF
TRBJ2-3 NA TRBD1 TRBV5-6 TGTGCCAGCAGTTCCGACAGGGACGCAGATACGCAGTATTTT CASSSDRDADTQYF
TRBJ1-5 few NA TRBV28 TGTGCCAGCGGAGGGGGTTGGCCCCAGCATTTT CASGGGWPQHF
TRBJ2-7 few NA TRBV4-1 TGCGCCAGCAGCCAAAAACTCGCCGGCGAGCAGTACTTC CASSQKLAGEQYF
TRBJ2-7 few NA TRBV6-5 TGTGCCAGCAGTTACTCGATAGATTACGAGCAGTACTTC CASSYSIDYEQYF
TRBJ1-6 NA NA TRBV4-3 TGCGCCAGCAGCCAAGACTCTGCAGTTTCACCCCTCCACTTT CASSQDSAVSPLHF
TRBJ1-3 many NA TRBV7-6 TGTGCCAGCAGCTTAGACGACAGAAGCTCTGGAAACACCATATATTTT CASSLDDRSSGNTIYF
TRBJ1-6 NA TRBD1 TRBV12-3/TRBV12-4 TGTGCCAGGACCCGGACAGGTTATAATTCACCCCTCCACTTT CARTRTGYNSPLHF
TRBJ2-1 few NA TRBV29-1 TGCAGCGTTGAAATGTGGGTCGGGGGCAGCAATGAGCAGTTCTTC CSVEMWVGGSNEQFF
TRBJ2-3 many TRBD2 TRBV7-2 TGTGCCAGCAGCTCACTAGCGGGGGGGGTCACAGATACGCAGTATTTT CASSSLAGGVTDTQYF
TRBJ2-3 few NA TRBV19 TGTGCCAGTAGCCCGGGTTTCACTAGCACAGATACGCAGTATTTT CASSPGFTSTDTQYF
TRBJ2-7 NA NA TRBV10-3 TGTGCCATCAGTGAGGGAACGGACTACGAGCAGTACTTC CAISEGTDYEQYF
TRBJ2-5 many NA TRBV28 TGTGCCAGCTCATTGGAGGGAACGGAAAAAGAGACCCAGTACTTC CASSLEGTEKETQYF